This TCR beta chain was recorded in a study of OX40 agonist ivuxolimab in advanced cancers. Concerning this clone: The target antigen is unknown.

TCRdb keeps only in-frame clones here, not all; method: immunoSEQ multiplex PCR. The table shows about 61,000 clones, with roughly nine tenths occurring only once. Findings and caveats of the study: Among the nonresponders, some also had low normalized T-cell clonal expansion. Clonal expansion among partial responders at 0.1-3.0 mg/kg ranked near the lowest.

The CDR3 extends over 13 amino acids. Germline V lookup: CDR1 MNHNS, CDR2 SASEGT. V lost 3 bases, J lost 1 base, and 3 bases lay in between. This sequence was found in an adult with an advanced solid tumor such as melanoma, head and neck, liver or kidney cancer. The specimen comprised CD4+ or CD8+ T cells sorted from blood, sampled in a trial of the OX40 agonist ivuxolimab. The V gene is TRBV6-1, the J gene TRBJ2-2; D remains unclear. CDR3 protein: CASSEVNTGELFF. In nucleotides, the CDR3 is TGTGCCAGCAGTGAGGTGAACACCGGGGAGCTGTTTTTT.